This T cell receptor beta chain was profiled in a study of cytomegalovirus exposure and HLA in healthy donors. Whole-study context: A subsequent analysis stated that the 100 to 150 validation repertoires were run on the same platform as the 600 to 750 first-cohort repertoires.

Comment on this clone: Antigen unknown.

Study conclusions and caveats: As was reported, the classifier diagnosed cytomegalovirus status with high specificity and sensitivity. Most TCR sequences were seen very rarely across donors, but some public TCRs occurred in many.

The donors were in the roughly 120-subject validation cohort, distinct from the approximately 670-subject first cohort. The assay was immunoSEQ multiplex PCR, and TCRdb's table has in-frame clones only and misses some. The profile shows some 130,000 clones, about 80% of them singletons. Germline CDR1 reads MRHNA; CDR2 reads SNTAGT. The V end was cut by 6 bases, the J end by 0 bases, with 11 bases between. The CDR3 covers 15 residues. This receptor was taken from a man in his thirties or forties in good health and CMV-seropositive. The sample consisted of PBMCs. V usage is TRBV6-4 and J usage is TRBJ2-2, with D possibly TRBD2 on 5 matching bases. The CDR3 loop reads CASRLRDTNTGELFF. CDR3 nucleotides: TGTGCCAGCAGACTGAGGGATACGAACACCGGGGAGCTGTTTTTT.